These 22 T cell receptor beta chains originate from one sample sequenced in a study of cytomegalovirus exposure and HLA in healthy donors. A multiplex PCR was run with 60 Vbeta primers and 13 Jbeta primers. Measured with immunoSEQ multiplex PCR; TCRdb has only the in-frame clones, and not every one. Here the sample spans some 150,000 clones, around 82% being singletons. Material for sequencing was PBMCs. These receptor sequences come from a woman aged 50 to 60 in good health and CMV-seropositive.

V gene TRBV3-2 combines with J gene TRBJ2-1; the table's D call of TRBD2 was not tested on the DNA. TRBV3-2 is marked as a pseudogene. The CDR3 loop spans 9 amino acids. CDR3 nucleotides: TGTGCCAGCAGCCACCTCCCGTTCTTC. Amino acids: CASSHLPFF.

DNA for the CDR3: TGTGCCAGCAGTTACCCTTCGGGGGGCCGGGAGACCCAGTACTTC. Translation gives CASSYPSGGRETQYF. The V gene is TRBV6-6, the J gene TRBJ2-5; D may be TRBD2 (7 bases). With 2 bases removed from V and 5 bases from J, the gap between germline ends came to 15 bases. Germline V gene data show CDR1 as MNHNY and CDR2 as SVGAGI (reference sequence). The CDR3 has 15 residues.

The V call is TRBV7-9, the J call TRBJ1-4, with D uncertain. This CDR3 contains 14 residues. Germline CDR1 is SEHNR and CDR2 is FQNEAQ (reference sequence). Deletions cut 5 bases from V and 0 bases from J, with 7 bases between. In DNA form, the CDR3 reads TGTGCCAGCAGCATCCCTGCAACTAATGAAAAACTGTTTTTT. Its translation: CASSIPATNEKLFF.

This clone was detected only once. This sequence joins TRBV12-5 and TRBJ2-3; TRBD2 agrees at 10 bases. This CDR3 region has 16 residues. The germline V gene has CDR1 LGHNT and CDR2 FRNRAP. Trimming at V came to 6 bases and at J to 4 bases, leaving 10 bases not matched to a gene. CDR3 nucleotides: TGTGCTAGTGGACCGGGCCTAGCGGGGGCCCCAGATACGCAGTATTTT. This sequence encodes CASGPGLAGAPDTQYF.

V is TRBV25-1 and J is TRBJ2-3; D uncertain. V lost 6 bases and J lost 4, with 11 bases in between. There are 13 residues in the CDR3. The V gene's germline CDR1 is MGHDK and CDR2 SYGVNS. In nucleotides, the CDR3 is TGTGCCAGCAGGTCCCGCGTGCCAGATACGCAGTATTTT. It codes for CASRSRVPDTQYF.

This clone was counted a few times. This sequence joins TRBV7-2 and TRBJ1-1; possible D gene TRBD1, 5 bases. The CDR3 contains 15 residues. Trimming pared 6 bases from V and 4 bases from J, leaving 18 bases between. In germline, CDR1 is SGHTA, CDR2 FQGNSA. The CDR3 DNA sequence: TGTGCCAGCAGTCGACTGGGTGGGGGGGTCACTGAAGCTTTCTTT. Protein: CASSRLGGGVTEAFF.

The gene calls are TRBV5-1 and TRBJ1-1; 9 nucleotides match TRBD1. The CDR3 totals 15 residues. Germline values: CDR1 SGHRS, CDR2 YFSETQ. The V and J ends lost 1 base and 1 base, in that order; junction bases with no gene match: 2. The CDR3 sequence is CASSLNRGQNTEAFF. CDR3 nucleotides: TGCGCCAGCAGCTTGAACAGGGGGCAGAACACTGAAGCTTTCTTT.

V usage is TRBV5-4 and J usage is TRBJ2-2; 7 nucleotides line up with TRBD1. The germline CDR1 and CDR2 sequences are SGHNT and YYREEE (reference sequence). The CDR3 covers 19 residues. V shed 0 bases and J 0 bases; nucleotides not matched to a gene: 11. CDR3 protein: CASSLGRGGFLANTGELFF. CDR3 nucleotide sequence: TGTGCCAGCAGCTTGGGGAGAGGGGGCTTCCTCGCGAACACCGGGGAGCTGTTTTTT.

The genes are TRBV6-5 and TRBJ1-2; 11 bases map to TRBD1. Germline V gene lookup returns CDR1 MNHEY and CDR2 SVGAGI. V shed 7 bases, J shed 3 bases, and the junction held 7 bases outside the gene matches. The CDR3 extends over 15 amino acids. The CDR3 loop reads CASIRPGQGDYGYTF. The CDR3 region has the DNA TGTGCCAGCATAAGACCGGGACAGGGGGACTATGGCTACACCTTC.

The chain links TRBV27 to TRBJ1-2; D is uncertain. V lost 6 bases to trimming and J lost 4 bases, with 15 bases between them. The CDR3 contains 14 residues. Germline V lookup: CDR1 MNHEY, CDR2 SMNVEV (reference sequence). CDR3 sequence: CASSSSTATYGYTF. CDR3 DNA: TGTGCCAGCAGCTCGTCCACAGCTACCTATGGCTACACCTTC.

V usage is TRBV7-9 and J usage is TRBJ1-2, with a possible D match to TRBD1 (6 bases). The germline CDR1 and CDR2 sequences are SEHNR and FQNEAQ (reference sequence). The length of the CDR3 is 14 residues. The V gene lost 5 bases and the J gene lost 2 bases, with 12 bases spanning the gap. Written as DNA, the CDR3 is TGTGCCAGCAGCGCACAGGGAGTGAACTATGGCTACACCTTC. Translation: CASSAQGVNYGYTF. Drawing the rest from reference TRBV7-9 and TRBJ1-2, the complete variable domain is DTGVSQNPRHKITKRGQNVTFRCDPISEHNRLYWYRQTLGQGPEFLTYFQNEAQLEKSRLLSDRFSAERPKGSFSTLEIQRTEQGDSAMYLCASSAQGVNYGYTFGSGTRLTVV.

This clone was counted only a few times. This chain links TRBV6-1 with TRBJ2-7, with D unresolved. CDR1 and CDR2 from the germline V gene are MNHNS and SASEGT. V lost 4 bases and J lost 4, with 8 bases in between. CDR3 length: 12 amino acids. CDR3 residues: CASSGVRYEQYF. CDR3 DNA sequence: TGTGCCAGCAGTGGTGTGAGATACGAGCAGTACTTC.

The CDR3 spells CASSLGEGAYNEQFF. In DNA form, the CDR3 reads TGCGCCAGCAGCTTGGGCGAAGGGGCCTACAATGAGCAGTTCTTC. The V gene is TRBV5-1, the J gene TRBJ2-1; TRBD1 might be the D (5 bases). Deletions cut 0 bases from V and 2 bases from J, with 9 bases between. The V gene's germline CDR1 is SGHRS and CDR2 YFSETQ. The CDR3 is 15 residues long.

The chain has TRBV5-4 and TRBJ2-1, with TRBD2 matching over 12 bases. Germline loops: CDR1 SGHNT, CDR2 YYREEE (reference sequence). There are 16 residues in the CDR3. With V trimmed by 0 bases and J by 8 bases, 6 bases remained unmatched. The CDR3 sequence is CASSLASGGAGDEQFF. In nucleotides, the CDR3 is TGTGCCAGCAGCTTGGCTAGCGGGGGGGCGGGGGATGAGCAGTTCTTC.

CDR3: CASSLKTGVEQFF. CDR3 bases: TGTGCCAGCAGCCTCAAGACGGGGGTTGAGCAGTTCTTC. The V and J genes are TRBV7-6 and TRBJ2-1; TRBD2 is a possible D gene (6 bases). This CDR3 contains 13 residues. Germline lookup yields CDR1 SGHVS and CDR2 FNYEAQ. The V end was cut by 5 bases, the J end by 9 bases, with 14 bases between.

Remarks on this clone: Other DNA sequences in this specimen translate into the identical CDR3. V is TRBV5-1 and J is TRBJ2-2; D gene uncertain. The CDR3 contains 13 residues. V lost 0 bases, J lost 5 bases, and 5 bases lay in between. Germline-derived CDR1 and CDR2 are SGHRS and YFSETQ. Here the CDR3 DNA reads TGCGCCAGCAGCTTGGCGGGTACCGGGGAGCTGTTTTTT. Protein: CASSLAGTGELFF. The variable domain in full, completed from reference TRBV5-1 and TRBJ2-2, reads KAGVTQTPRYLIKTRGQQVTLSCSPISGHRSVSWYQQTPGQGLQFLFEYFSETQRNKGNFPGRFSGRQFSNSRSEMNVSTLELGDSALYLCASSLAGTGELFFGEGSRLTVL.

This rearrangement joins TRBV7-9 to TRBJ2-7, with a weak D call TRBD2 (6 bases). The CDR3 loop spans 15 amino acids. V was pared by 1 base and J by 1 base, with 11 bases between. CDR1 is SEHNR and CDR2 is FQNEAQ in the germline V gene (reference sequence). This CDR3 is CASSLVERGSYEQYF. The CDR3 bases are TGTGCCAGCAGCTTAGTTGAACGGGGGTCCTACGAGCAGTACTTC.

V is TRBV10-1 and J is TRBJ1-1, with D possibly being TRBD1 (5 bases). Germline loops: CDR1 WNHNN, CDR2 SYGVQD (reference sequence). Trimming left V 6 bases short and J 0 bases short, with 8 bases between. The CDR3 is 13 amino acids. The CDR3 region has the DNA TGCGCCAGCAGAGGACAAATGAACACTGAAGCTTTCTTT. Its protein product is CASRGQMNTEAFF.

The rearrangement uses TRBV29-1 and TRBJ2-7; unclear D gene. V was cut by 5 bases and J by 6 bases, with 8 bases left in between. From germline, CDR1 is SQVTM and CDR2 ANQGSEA. This CDR3 comprises 10 residues. CDR3: CSVFEFEQYF. CDR3 bases: TGCAGCGTTTTCGAGTTCGAGCAGTACTTC.

This chain joins TRBV30 and TRBJ2-7; 8 nucleotides match TRBD1. V shed 0 bases, J shed 3 bases, and the junction held 7 bases outside the gene matches. The CDR3 contains 15 residues. Germline CDR1 GTSNPN, CDR2 SVGIG (reference sequence). The CDR3 DNA sequence: TGTGCCTGGAGTGTACCGGGACAGGTTTTCTACGAGCAGTACTTC. As protein: CAWSVPGQVFYEQYF.

This chain joins TRBV18 and TRBJ2-5, with a tentative D call TRBD2 (6 bases). V shed 6 bases and J shed 1 base, with 18 bases lying between them. Germline CDR1 and CDR2: KGHSH and LQKENI. The CDR3 is 16 amino acids. CDR3 sequence: CASSPGERTRQETQYF. As DNA, the CDR3 is TGTGCCAGCTCCCCGGGGGAGAGAACGCGCCAAGAGACCCAGTACTTC.

J is TRBJ2-6 and V is TRBV10-3, with D perhaps matching TRBD2 (5 bases). CDR3 length: 16 amino acids. V lost 3 bases, J lost 0 bases, and 9 bases lay in between. Germline loops: CDR1 ENHRY, CDR2 SYGVKD. CDR3 amino acids: CAISEPGDSGANVLTF. DNA for the CDR3: TGTGCCATCAGTGAACCCGGGGACTCTGGGGCCAACGTCCTGACTTTC.